The 24 T cell receptor beta chains below come from one sample, sequenced in a study of cytomegalovirus exposure and HLA in healthy donors. Primers for the PCR totalled 60 Vbeta and 13 Jbeta. The method was immunoSEQ multiplex PCR; TCRdb's version includes in-frame clones alone and lacks a portion of them. This repertoire shows about 80,000 clones, 60% to 85% found once; its top ten account for about 22%. The source material was PBMCs. All receptors derive from a middle-aged woman in good health and CMV-seropositive.

The J gene is TRBJ2-1, the V gene TRBV2; D not certain. This CDR3 contains 12 residues. V lost 3 bases to trimming and J lost 4 bases, with 4 bases between them. CDR1 and CDR2 from the germline V gene are SNHLY and FYNNEI. The CDR3, as DNA: TGTGCCAGCAGTGACAGTTACAATGAGCAGTTCTTC. Translating it yields CASSDSYNEQFF. Using reference TRBV2 and TRBJ2-1 for the parts outside the CDR3, the full variable domain is EPEVTQTPSHQVTQMGQEVILRCVPISNHLYFYWYRQILGQKVEFLVSFYNNEISEKSEIFDDQFSVERPDGSNFTLKIRSTKLEDSAMYFCASSDSYNEQFFGPGTRLTVL.

There are a few counts of this clone. The chain employs TRBV27 and TRBJ2-2; 9 bases are shared with TRBD1. Trimming at V came to 5 bases and at J to 0 bases, leaving 13 bases not matched to a gene. The CDR3 consists of 19 residues. In germline, CDR1 is MNHEY, CDR2 SMNVEV (reference sequence). The CDR3 DNA sequence: TGTGCCAGCAGTCCGTTCTCCCCGGGACAGGGTTCGAACACCGGGGAGCTGTTTTTT. It specifies CASSPFSPGQGSNTGELFF.

CDR3 amino acids: CASSQESGWRNTEAFF. In DNA form, the CDR3 reads TGCGCCAGCAGCCAAGAGTCGGGGTGGCGGAACACTGAAGCTTTCTTT. The gene calls are TRBV4-1 and TRBJ1-1; D is unresolved. Germline loops: CDR1 MGHRA, CDR2 YSYEKL. V gave up 0 bases and J gave up 1 base, with 12 bases separating them. This CDR3 region has 16 residues.

The V call is TRBV9, the J call TRBJ1-3; TRBD1 aligns across 9 bases. Germline V gives CDR1 SGDLS, CDR2 YYNGEE. There are 18 residues in the CDR3. V shed 0 bases, J shed 2 bases, and the junction held 9 bases outside the gene matches. CDR3 DNA: TGTGCCAGCAGCGTAGCCCTTCAGACAGGGGGGACTGGAAACACCATATATTTT. It is translated as CASSVALQTGGTGNTIYF. The full variable domain, in which reference TRBV9 and TRBJ1-3 provide the parts outside the CDR3, is DSGVTQTPKHLITATGQRVTLRCSPRSGDLSVYWYQQSLDQGLQFLIQYYNGEERAKGNILERFSAQQFPDLHSELNLSSLELGDSALYFCASSVALQTGGTGNTIYFGEGSWLTVV.

This clone was seen only a few times. The chain joins TRBV7-8 to TRBJ1-1, with 7 bases identical to TRBD1. This CDR3 is built from 15 residues. The J segment lost 5 bases and the V segment lost 3 bases, leaving 9 bases of the junction unmatched. From germline, CDR1 is SGHVS and CDR2 FQNEAQ. CDR3 in DNA: TGTGCCAGCAGCTTGGGACAGAGAGTTGGGACTGAAGCTTTCTTT. It encodes CASSLGQRVGTEAFF. Variable domain in full (rest from reference TRBV7-8 and TRBJ1-1): GAGVSQSPRYKVAKRGQDVALRCDPISGHVSLFWYQQALGQGPEFLTYFQNEAQLDKSGLPSDRFFAERPEGSVSTLKIQRTQQEDSAVYLCASSLGQRVGTEAFFGQGTRLTVV.

This clone was found a few times. The chain employs TRBV21-1 and TRBJ2-7; TRBD2, the table's D call, was not compared with the DNA. TRBV21-1 has pseudogene status. This CDR3 region has 18 residues. CDR3 bases: TGTGCCAGCAGCAAAGCGGGGACTCCGGGACTAGCGGTATACGAGCAGTACTTC. Translating it yields CASSKAGTPGLAVYEQYF.

In DNA form, the CDR3 reads TGTGCCAGCAGGGGGACAGGGGAAAGGACTGAAGCTTTCTTT. Amino acid sequence: CASRGTGERTEAFF. This chain connects TRBV2 to TRBJ1-1, with TRBD1 identical over 10 bases. V lost 6 bases and J lost 5; bases outside the gene matches: 6. This CDR3 region has 14 residues. Germline CDR1 is SNHLY and CDR2 is FYNNEI.

The J gene is TRBJ2-1, the V gene TRBV6-6; no reliable D call. V lost 3 bases and J lost 7, with 10 bases in between. There are 13 residues in the CDR3. Germline V gene data show CDR1 as MNHNY and CDR2 as SVGAGI (reference sequence). CDR3 loop: CASSYARVNEQFF. The CDR3 coding sequence is TGTGCCAGCAGTTATGCGCGTGTGAATGAGCAGTTCTTC.

The chain couples TRBV2 to TRBJ2-3; TRBD2 aligns across 13 bases. CDR1 is SNHLY and CDR2 is FYNNEI in the germline V gene. V trimming: 1 base; J trimming: 6 bases; junction bases outside the gene matches: 4. This CDR3 is 16 amino acids long. This CDR3 reads CASSEGTSGGADTQYF. The CDR3 nucleotides read TGTGCCAGCAGTGAAGGGACTAGCGGGGGCGCGGATACGCAGTATTTT.

V and J are TRBV19 and TRBJ2-7; 11 bases fit TRBD2. The CDR3 is 15 residues long. The trim removed 5 bases at V and 0 bases at J, leaving 3 bases unmatched. In germline, CDR1 is LNHDA, CDR2 SQIVND (reference sequence). The CDR3 sequence: CASSFLAGGSYEQYF. In nucleotides, the CDR3 is TGTGCCAGTAGTTTCCTAGCGGGGGGCTCCTACGAGCAGTACTTC. Together with reference TRBV19 and TRBJ2-7, the CDR3 gives the full variable domain: DGGITQSPKYLFRKEGQNVTLSCEQNLNHDAMYWYRQDPGQGLRLIYYSQIVNDFQKGDIAEGYSVSREKKESFPLTVTSAQKNPTAFYLCASSFLAGGSYEQYFGPGTRLTVT.

This clone turned up a few times. The genes are TRBV7-2 and TRBJ2-1, with D uncertain. Looked up from germline, CDR1 is SGHTA and CDR2 is FQGNSA. The CDR3 consists of 13 residues. Trimming cost V 3 bases and J 6 bases, with 9 bases left between them. CDR3 DNA: TGTGCCAGCAGCTTTACAGTGTCCAATGAGCAGTTCTTC. This sequence encodes CASSFTVSNEQFF.

The rearrangement uses TRBV27 and TRBJ2-3, with TRBD1 matching 9 bases. The V gene end was trimmed by 2 bases and the J gene end by 4 bases; junction bases not matched to a gene: 4. The germline V gene has CDR1 MNHEY and CDR2 SMNVEV (reference sequence). The CDR3 runs to 15 residues. The CDR3 loop is CASSLNRGLADTQYF. CDR3 coding DNA: TGTGCCAGCAGTTTAAACAGGGGGCTGGCAGATACGCAGTATTTT.

This clone was seen a handful of times. The rearrangement joins TRBV19 to TRBJ2-2; 9 positions match TRBD1. The CDR3 spans 15 residues. From germline, CDR1 is LNHDA and CDR2 SQIVND (reference sequence). The ends lost 3 bases at V and 6 bases at J; junction bases unmatched: 5. The CDR3 protein is CASSIGQGTSGELFF. The CDR3, as DNA: TGTGCCAGTAGTATCGGACAGGGGACCTCCGGGGAGCTGTTTTTT.

The chain combines TRBV19 with TRBJ1-5, with D unresolved. Germline-derived CDR1 and CDR2 are LNHDA and SQIVND (reference sequence). CDR3 length: 15 residues. V shed 5 bases and J shed 0 bases, with 11 bases lying between them. For the CDR3, the DNA is TGTGCCAGTAGTCCGGGTAAGAATAGCAATCAGCCCCAGCATTTT. Encoded protein: CASSPGKNSNQPQHF. The whole variable domain, remainder taken from reference TRBV19 and TRBJ1-5, is DGGITQSPKYLFRKEGQNVTLSCEQNLNHDAMYWYRQDPGQGLRLIYYSQIVNDFQKGDIAEGYSVSREKKESFPLTVTSAQKNPTAFYLCASSPGKNSNQPQHFGDGTRLSIL.

This clone occurred a few times. The CDR3, as DNA: TGTGCCATCAGCCCGACTAGCGGGGGTCTCAATGAGCAGTTCTTC. Translated: CAISPTSGGLNEQFF. The chain employs TRBV10-3 and TRBJ2-1; 12 bases line up with TRBD2. CDR3 length: 15 amino acids. Germline trimming cut 6 bases from V and 6 bases from J; bases unmatched to any gene: 6. The V gene's germline CDR1 is ENHRY and CDR2 SYGVKD.

The chain employs TRBV6-1 and TRBJ1-1; D gene unclear. Trimming stripped 2 bases from V and 0 bases from J, with 10 bases between. CDR1 and CDR2 from the germline V gene are MNHNS and SASEGT. The CDR3 sequence is 15 residues long. This CDR3 reads CASSEFVGVNTEAFF. The DNA for the CDR3 is TGTGCCAGCAGTGAATTCGTCGGGGTGAACACTGAAGCTTTCTTT.

This sequence joins TRBV5-1 and TRBJ2-7, with 8 bases fitting TRBD1. In germline, CDR1 is SGHRS, CDR2 YFSETQ. The length of the CDR3 is 15 residues. V lost 1 base and J lost 7; bases outside the gene matches: 10. For the CDR3, the DNA is TGCGCCAGCAGCTTGACGACAGGGGTAGGAGCGGAGCAGTACTTC. Translating gives CASSLTTGVGAEQYF.

The gene calls are TRBV4-2 and TRBJ2-7, with D possibly matching TRBD2 (5 bases). The length of the CDR3 is 17 residues. Per the germline V gene, CDR1 is LGHNA and CDR2 is YNFKEQ. Trimming removed 3 bases from V and 5 bases from J, with 23 bases in between. For the CDR3, the DNA is TGTGCCAGCAGCCATCCGCGGGTGAGGGAGACCTACCACGAGCAGTACTTC. Its protein product is CASSHPRVRETYHEQYF.

The chain is built from TRBV6-6 and TRBJ1-5; perhaps TRBD1 as D (6 bases). The CDR3 is made up of 13 amino acids. CDR1 is MNHNY, CDR2 SVGAGI, per germline (reference sequence). V lost 8 bases to trimming and J lost 4 bases, with 12 bases between them. The DNA for the CDR3 is TGTGCCAGCCTCGGGACACTTAATCAGCCCCAGCATTTT. It codes for CASLGTLNQPQHF.

V is TRBV25-1 and J is TRBJ1-5, with 8 nucleotides matching TRBD1. Germline lookup yields CDR1 MGHDK and CDR2 SYGVNS. V lost 2 bases to trimming and J lost 1 base; unmatched junction nucleotides: 1. The CDR3 length is 15 residues. CDR3 in amino acids: CASSEPGGSNQPQHF. CDR3 nucleotide sequence: TGTGCCAGCAGTGAACCAGGGGGCAGCAATCAGCCCCAGCATTTT.

The table lists this clone with a count of one. This chain joins TRBV28 and TRBJ1-2, with a possible D match to TRBD1 (6 bases). Trimming took 2 bases from V and 1 from J, leaving 11 bases between them. The CDR3 runs to 15 residues. Germline V lookup: CDR1 MDHEN, CDR2 SYDVKM. CDR3 nucleotides: TGTGCCAGCAGTTTACCCCAACAGGGTAACTATGGCTACACCTTC. Encoded protein: CASSLPQQGNYGYTF.

V gene TRBV30 combines with J gene TRBJ2-3; the match to TRBD1 covers 10 bases. Germline V gene data show CDR1 as GTSNPN and CDR2 as SVGIG (reference sequence). The CDR3 contains 14 residues. V dropped 0 bases and J dropped 10; count of bases not matched to a gene: 7. The CDR3 bases are TGTGCCTGGAGTGTACCGGGCGGGACAGGGGCGCAGTATTTT. The encoded protein is CAWSVPGGTGAQYF.

This clone has just one count. This chain joins TRBV30 and TRBJ2-1; 16 nucleotides agree with TRBD2. Per germline, CDR1 GTSNPN and CDR2 SVGIG (reference sequence). With V trimmed by 3 bases and J by 9 bases, 5 bases remained unmatched. This CDR3 region has 15 residues. CDR3 sequence: CAWSSGTSGRVEQFF. In DNA form, the CDR3 reads TGTGCCTGGAGCTCCGGGACTAGCGGGAGGGTTGAGCAGTTCTTC.

This clone was picked up one time. The V call is TRBV30, the J call TRBJ2-7, with D perhaps matching TRBD2 (5 bases). The CDR3 loop spans 13 amino acids. Germline CDR1 and CDR2: GTSNPN and SVGIG (reference sequence). Trimming left V 2 bases short and J 5 bases short, with 13 bases between. The CDR3 reads CAWSKQLGDEQYF. CDR3 bases: TGTGCCTGGAGTAAACAACTAGGTGACGAGCAGTACTTC.